A single sample gave rise to the 24 T cell receptor beta chains below, sequenced in a study of shared clonotypes between healthy human individuals (dated by TCRdb to 2020 to 2022). Library construction relied on the immunoSEQ multiplex PCR assay. This is the immuneACCESS table as TCRdb keeps it, with only in-frame sequences that have V and J called. A part of the clones is gone; compared with another copy, unresolved V genes explain less than half, and the rest is unexplained. The sample data list over 2 million clones, and around 93% of these were observed just once. In total, the top ten clones hold about 0.41% of the sample. The sequenced sample was naive CD4+ T cells from PBMCs. This specimen's cell subset or site label, interpreted: CD45RA+ positively selected. The origin of the receptors is a young man in good health. Some clones in this sample may be carry-over from other donors' samples.

This chain connects TRBV19 to TRBJ1-4; D unclear. This CDR3 region has 13 residues. The V end lost 7 bases, the J end lost 7 bases, and 13 bases lay between the germline ends. Germline loops: CDR1 LNHDA, CDR2 SQIVND (reference sequence). This CDR3 is CASTQPPAEKLFF. CDR3 in DNA: TGTGCCAGTACCCAACCGCCGGCTGAAAAACTGTTTTTT.

The V gene is TRBV5-1, the J gene TRBJ2-3, with TRBD2 matching 14 bases. The junction had 8 bases not matched to a gene; V was cut back by 5 bases and J by 3 bases. This CDR3 comprises 17 residues. Germline CDR1 reads SGHRS; CDR2 reads YFSETQ. The CDR3 DNA sequence: TGCGCCAGCAGTTCACGTGGGACTAGCGGGAGAACAGATACGCAGTATTTT. Translated: CASSSRGTSGRTDTQYF.

The gene calls are TRBV10-3 and TRBJ2-1; TRBD2 agrees at 10 bases. The CDR3 length is 15 residues. The germline CDR1 and CDR2 sequences are ENHRY and SYGVKD. With 10 bases clipped from V and 7 bases from J, the junction kept 13 bases outside the gene matches. The CDR3 coding sequence is TGTGCCACGAAAATGGCTAGCGGGAGCTTGAATGAGCAGTTCTTC. Translated: CATKMASGSLNEQFF.

This sequence joins TRBV2 and TRBJ2-2; D might be TRBD1 (6 bases). The CDR3 covers 15 residues. Looked up from germline, CDR1 is SNHLY and CDR2 is FYNNEI. V was pared by 8 bases and J by 2 bases, with 15 bases between. CDR3 sequence reads: CASWARGLNTGELFF. Written as DNA, the CDR3 is TGTGCCAGCTGGGCCAGGGGCCTTAACACCGGGGAGCTGTTTTTT.

V usage is TRBV18 and J usage is TRBJ1-1; a weak D match, TRBD1 (5 bases). The CDR3 runs to 15 residues. With 4 bases removed from V and 1 base from J, the gap between germline ends came to 13 bases. Germline V gene lookup returns CDR1 KGHSH and CDR2 LQKENI. The CDR3 DNA reads as TGTGCCAGCTCACTCGGGGGTCCCACGAACACTGAAGCTTTCTTT. Translation: CASSLGGPTNTEAFF.

The chain uses TRBV5-6 and TRBJ1-6, with a weak D call TRBD1 (5 bases). V shed 4 bases and J shed 0 bases, with 14 bases lying between them. The CDR3 covers 17 residues. CDR1 and CDR2 from the germline V gene are SGHDT and YYEEEE. The CDR3 nucleotides are TGTGCCAGCAGCGCCCGACAGACGAGCTCCTATAATTCACCCCTCCACTTT. Its protein product is CASSARQTSSYNSPLHF.

This chain uses TRBV29-1 with TRBJ1-5; D is ambiguous. The CDR3 length is 12 residues. The V end lost 8 bases, the J end lost 2 bases, and 10 bases lay between the germline ends. From germline, CDR1 is SQVTM and CDR2 ANQGSEA. The CDR3 nucleotides are TGCAGCCCCCCGGGCGGCAATCAGCCCCAGCATTTT. It encodes CSPPGGNQPQHF.

This sequence joins TRBV5-1 and TRBJ1-1; tentatively, D is TRBD1 (6 bases). Germline V gives CDR1 SGHRS, CDR2 YFSETQ. V dropped 3 bases and J dropped 1 base, with 10 bases sitting between them. The CDR3 contains 14 residues. CDR3 in DNA: TGCGCCAGCAGCTCCAGCAGGGGGAACACTGAAGCTTTCTTT. Translating gives CASSSSRGNTEAFF.

The V and J genes are TRBV7-3 and TRBJ2-1; no clear D. Trimming removed 6 bases at V and 3 bases at J, with 18 bases between. Looked up from germline, CDR1 is SGHTA and CDR2 is FQGTGA. There are 16 residues in the CDR3. CDR3 residues: CASRPRLAEFYNEQFF. The DNA for the CDR3 is TGTGCCAGCAGACCTCGCCTGGCGGAGTTCTACAATGAGCAGTTCTTC.

CDR3 residues: CASSAFGQGGINEQFF. CDR3 DNA sequence: TGTGCCAGCAGCGCCTTTGGACAGGGTGGTATCAATGAGCAGTTCTTC. This sequence joins TRBV9 and TRBJ2-1; 8 bases agree with TRBD1. CDR1 is SGDLS, CDR2 YYNGEE, per germline. V lost 3 bases and J lost 6; bases outside the gene matches: 11. The CDR3 contains 16 residues.

The chain is built from TRBV25-1 and TRBJ2-7; D may be TRBD1 or TRBD2 (5 bases each). Trimming left V 0 bases short and J 0 bases short, with 15 bases between. CDR1 is MGHDK, CDR2 SYGVNS, per germline. CDR3 length: 17 amino acids. The CDR3 sequence: CASSEYGKGLISYEQYF. CDR3 sequence (DNA): TGTGCCAGCAGTGAATACGGGAAGGGGTTAATCTCCTACGAGCAGTACTTC.

V gene TRBV5-4 combines with J gene TRBJ2-5; 11 bases match TRBD2. The CDR3 has 18 residues. From germline, CDR1 is SGHNT and CDR2 YYREEE (reference sequence). V lost 4 bases, J lost 0 bases, and 11 bases stayed unmatched. CDR3 nucleotide sequence: TGTGCCAGCAGCATACTAGCGGGAGCGCTGGAGTACCAAGAGACCCAGTACTTC. Translating gives CASSILAGALEYQETQYF.

The chain carries TRBV7-9 and TRBJ2-6; no definite D call. The CDR3 length is 16 residues. Germline V gene data show CDR1 as SEHNR and CDR2 as FQNEAQ (reference sequence). V dropped 0 bases and J dropped 2 bases, with 8 bases sitting between them. The CDR3 loop reads CASSLAGRTGANVLTF. Written as DNA, the CDR3 is TGTGCCAGCAGCTTAGCGGGCAGGACTGGGGCCAACGTCCTGACTTTC.

The CDR3 bases are TGTGCCAGCAGTTTATCGACGGGGGGGTCCTATGGCTACACCTTC. Translated: CASSLSTGGSYGYTF. The chain uses TRBV27 and TRBJ1-2; weak D call: TRBD1 (5 bases). CDR1 and CDR2 (germline): MNHEY, SMNVEV (reference sequence). CDR3 length: 15 residues. The ends were cut back, 0 bases at V and 4 bases at J, with 12 bases in the middle.

The chain joins TRBV27 to TRBJ2-3; tentatively, D is TRBD2 (5 bases). CDR1 is MNHEY and CDR2 is SMNVEV in the germline V gene (reference sequence). CDR3 length: 16 amino acids. V lost 5 bases and J lost 1, with 16 bases in between. CDR3 in amino acids: CASSPLDVIGTDTQYF. The CDR3 DNA is TGTGCCAGCAGTCCACTAGATGTAATAGGCACAGATACGCAGTATTTT.

J is TRBJ2-5 and V is TRBV19, with D maybe TRBD1 (5 bases). Germline V gene sequence: CDR1 LNHDA, CDR2 SQIVND (reference sequence). The CDR3 contains 12 residues. The ends were cut back, 7 bases at V and 9 bases at J, with 15 bases in the middle. In nucleotides, the CDR3 is TGTGCCAGTATTCTGAGTCTGGGGCCCCAGTACTTC. Protein: CASILSLGPQYF.

The J gene is TRBJ1-5, the V gene TRBV7-9; TRBD1 might be the D (5 bases). Germline V lookup: CDR1 SEHNR, CDR2 FQNEAQ (reference sequence). This CDR3 contains 14 residues. Trimming left V 4 bases short and J 5 bases short, with 12 bases between. DNA for the CDR3: TGTGCCAGCAGCTCCGTGGGGGGGGATCAGCCCCAGCATTTT. Protein sequence: CASSSVGGDQPQHF.

This chain links TRBV30 with TRBJ1-5; TRBD1 is a possible D gene (6 bases). This CDR3 has 14 amino acids. The germline V and J ends were trimmed by 0 bases and 4 bases, with 10 bases remaining between them. The germline gives CDR1 GTSNPN, CDR2 SVGIG (reference sequence). CDR3 region: CAWSVMGANQPQHF. The CDR3 nucleotides are TGTGCCTGGAGTGTAATGGGGGCGAATCAGCCCCAGCATTTT.

J is TRBJ2-7 and V is TRBV12-5; the match to TRBD1 covers 10 bases. The CDR3 consists of 18 residues. Trimming cost V 4 bases and J 2 bases; bases outside gene matches: 14. The germline V gene encodes CDR1 LGHNT and CDR2 FRNRAP. CDR3 coding DNA: TGTGCTAGTGGTTGGACCGGGACAGGGGCCCGGGGGACCTACGAGCAGTACTTC. Translation: CASGWTGTGARGTYEQYF.

The V and J genes are TRBV6-5 and TRBJ2-7; D is possibly TRBD1 (7 bases). Between the trimmed V and J ends, which lost 6 bases and 6 bases, there was a span of 15 bases. CDR3 length equals 13 residues. Germline CDR1 and CDR2: MNHEY and SVGAGI. DNA of the CDR3: TGTGCCAGCAGCGCACCAGGGGGGAGCGAGCAGTACTTC. This encodes CASSAPGGSEQYF.

The rearrangement uses TRBV7-9 and TRBJ1-1; 10 bases match TRBD1. V shed 4 bases and J 5 bases; nucleotides not matched to a gene: 10. Germline loops: CDR1 SEHNR, CDR2 FQNEAQ (reference sequence). The CDR3 length is 16 residues. Here the CDR3 reads CASSYPPGQGRTEAFF. CDR3 nucleotides: TGTGCCAGCAGCTACCCGCCGGGACAGGGGAGAACTGAAGCTTTCTTT.

The gene calls are TRBV28 and TRBJ2-7, with D perhaps TRBD2 (7 bases). Trimming pared 8 bases from V and 0 bases from J, leaving 17 bases between. Germline V gene lookup returns CDR1 MDHEN and CDR2 SYDVKM. The CDR3 contains 15 residues. CDR3 coding DNA: TGTGCCAGCGACCCTGGGGGGGCGAGCTCCTACGAGCAGTACTTC. Its protein product is CASDPGGASSYEQYF.

The chain couples TRBV19 to TRBJ2-1; TRBD2 agrees at 8 bases. Germline-derived CDR1 and CDR2 are LNHDA and SQIVND (reference sequence). The CDR3 runs to 14 residues. Trimming removed 6 bases from V and 6 bases from J; junction bases left unmatched: 7. In nucleotides, the CDR3 is TGTGCCAGTAGAAAAAGCGGGAGTGTCAATGAGCAGTTCTTC. Protein sequence: CASRKSGSVNEQFF.

This chain links TRBV9 with TRBJ2-7; a possible D gene is TRBD2 (6 bases). Between the trimmed V and J ends, which lost 2 bases and 3 bases, there was a span of 15 bases. The CDR3 extends over 15 amino acids. CDR1 and CDR2 from the germline V gene are SGDLS and YYNGEE. CDR3 sequence reads: CASSVRDSGNYEQYF. The CDR3 DNA sequence: TGTGCCAGCAGCGTTCGGGACTCGGGGAACTACGAGCAGTACTTC.